The 3 T cell receptor beta chains presented below share a single source sample, sequenced in a study of CXCR3-negative and CXCR3-positive naive CD8 T cells. In preparing the TRB cDNA libraries, 5' RACE with UMI labels was used. After re-calling the 5' RACE reads, TCRdb lists one entry per CDR3 protein, DNA absent. With tens of thousands of distinct CDR3 sequences in the sample, the ten largest clones hold about a quarter. Specimen: memory CD8+ T cells from blood. Receptors were obtained from a human donor in good health. Some clones in this sample may be carry-over from other donors' samples.

The chain joins TRBV28 to TRBJ1-2; TCRdb reports TRBD1, a call that lacks DNA to check it against. The germline gives CDR1 MDHEN, CDR2 SYDVKM. The CDR3 loop spans 15 amino acids. The CDR3 loop reads CASSSPRQGAYGYTF.

CDR3 protein: CASNLISTEAFF. The V gene is TRBV11-2, the J gene TRBJ1-1. The V gene's germline CDR1 is SGHAT and CDR2 FQNNGV. The CDR3 totals 12 residues.

The CDR3 sequence: CASSQSELLFPYNEQFF. The rearrangement uses TRBV14 and TRBJ2-1. CDR1 and CDR2 from the germline V gene are SGHDN and FVKESK. The CDR3 is 17 residues long.